Shown below are 8 T cell receptor beta chains from a single sample sequenced in a study of cytomegalovirus exposure and HLA in healthy donors. The primer mix had 60 Vbeta and 13 Jbeta primers. Generated by immunoSEQ multiplex PCR, the TCRdb table keeps only in-frame clones and is missing some. The sample has fewer than 200,000 clones; roughly 85% are singletons. The sequencing input was PBMCs. All receptors derive from a male donor in good health and CMV-seronegative.

A word on this clone: Other nucleotide sequences in the sample specify the same CDR3. The chain has TRBV18 and TRBJ2-5; possible D gene TRBD2, 6 bases. The assigned J gene may be wrong: the sequence end matches TRBJ2-7 better. The germline gives CDR1 KGHSH, CDR2 LQKENI. The CDR3 totals 12 residues. The CDR3 here is CASSPAGSEQYF. CDR3 DNA: TGTGCCAGCTCACCGGCGGGGTCCGAGCAGTACTTC.

This clone was seen a handful of times. This sequence joins TRBV6-4 and TRBJ1-2; TRBD1 aligns across 7 bases. The CDR3 sequence is 18 residues long. Germline V CDR1 and CDR2: MRHNA, SNTAGT. J was trimmed by 5 bases and V by 0 bases; bases with no gene match: 15. The CDR3 is CASSDSKADRWGQYGYTF. The CDR3 bases are TGTGCCAGCAGTGACTCGAAAGCGGACAGGTGGGGACAATATGGCTACACCTTC.

This chain uses TRBV6-1 with TRBJ2-3; 8 nucleotides line up with TRBD2. This CDR3 has 13 amino acids. From germline, CDR1 is MNHNS and CDR2 SASEGT. The V segment lost 7 bases and the J segment 4 bases; nucleotides outside the gene matches: 4. The CDR3 DNA reads as TGTGCCAGCAAAGTGGGACTAGCAGATACGCAGTATTTT. It is translated as CASKVGLADTQYF.

DNA for the CDR3: TGTGCCAGCAGCCCCCCGGCAGGGGAAACTGGCACAGATACGCAGTATTTT. It codes for CASSPPAGETGTDTQYF. The chain couples TRBV13 to TRBJ2-3; weak D call: TRBD1 (6 bases). V lost 5 bases, J lost 1 base, and 19 bases lay in between. CDR3 size: 17 residues. Germline V gene sequence: CDR1 PRHDT, CDR2 FYEKMQ (reference sequence).

The rearrangement links TRBV11-3 to TRBJ2-1, with TRBD2 matching 10 bases. In germline, CDR1 is SGHNT, CDR2 YENEEA. The CDR3 length is 17 residues. Trimming took 0 bases from V and 0 from J; bases not matched to a gene: 2. CDR3: CASSLDTSGNSYNEQFF. The DNA for the CDR3 is TGTGCCAGCAGCTTAGATACTAGCGGGAACTCCTACAATGAGCAGTTCTTC.

V and J are TRBV4-3 and TRBJ2-7; 7 nucleotides line up with TRBD2. The length of the CDR3 is 15 residues. Trimming at V came to 0 bases and at J to 5 bases, leaving 7 bases not matched to a gene. CDR1 and CDR2 (germline): LGHNA, YSLEER. CDR3 in amino acids: CASSQDLWSGNEQYF. In DNA, the CDR3 is TGCGCCAGCAGCCAAGATCTTTGGAGCGGGAACGAGCAGTACTTC.

The J gene is TRBJ2-5, the V gene TRBV11-2, with TRBD2 as a possible D gene (5 bases). Germline CDR1 reads SGHAT; CDR2 reads FQNNGV. The length of the CDR3 is 15 residues. V was clipped by 2 bases and J by 1 base, with 11 bases between them. CDR3 in DNA: TGTGCCAGCAGCTTATTTGCGGGCCTCCAAGAGACCCAGTACTTC. As protein: CASSLFAGLQETQYF.

This rearrangement joins TRBV7-2 to TRBJ2-3; the match to TRBD2 covers 9 bases. Trimming took 7 bases from V and 5 from J; bases not matched to a gene: 4. Germline loops: CDR1 SGHTA, CDR2 FQGNSA. The CDR3 runs to 13 residues. The CDR3 loop reads CASTAGGRDTQYF. The CDR3 DNA is TGTGCCAGCACCGCGGGAGGGCGAGATACGCAGTATTTT.